These 13 T cell receptor beta chains were sequenced from one sample in a study of neurological immune-mediated disorders. TCRdb fed the 5' RACE reads into MiXCR, producing one record per CDR3 protein. The profile covers over 45,000 distinct CDR3 sequences, with around 2.9% appearing a single time and roughly 16% taken by the ten largest. Material for sequencing was PBMCs. Source of these receptors: a woman aged 45-60 years with multiple sclerosis.

This clonotype was counted only a few times. A clone one base away is much larger, so this may be a read error. The chain employs TRBV28 and TRBJ2-2; D uncertain. The CDR3 has 12 amino acids. CDR1 MDHEN and CDR2 SYDVKM come from the germline V gene. The CDR3 is CDSNGNTGELFF. DNA for the CDR3: TGTGACAGCAATGGGAACACCGGGGAGCTGTTTTTT.

This clonotype appeared many times. The J gene is TRBJ1-2, the V gene TRBV5-5, with D possibly being TRBD1 (5 bases). Germline V gives CDR1 SGHKS, CDR2 YYEKEE (reference sequence). The CDR3 covers 15 residues. The V end lost 0 bases, the J end lost 7 bases, and 16 bases lay between the germline ends. The CDR3 nucleotides are TGTGCCAGCAGCTTGGTCATCAGGGAGCTCGGTGGCTACACCTTC. This gives the protein CASSLVIRELGGYTF.

At least ten counts were recorded for this clonotype. This chain uses TRBV4-1 with TRBJ2-5, with D perhaps TRBD2 (6 bases). This CDR3 contains 15 residues. With 0 bases removed from V and 5 bases from J, the gap between germline ends came to 13 bases. CDR1 and CDR2 from the germline V gene are MGHRA and YSYEKL. The CDR3 coding sequence is TGCGCCAGCAGCCAAGACCCTAGCGAGTGGGAGACCCAGTACTTC. Its protein is CASSQDPSEWETQYF.

This clonotype was detected many times. The V and J genes are TRBV11-2 and TRBJ2-5; 10 bases are a match to TRBD2. The CDR3 has 16 residues. With V trimmed by 0 bases and J by 4 bases, 5 bases remained unmatched. Germline-derived CDR1 and CDR2 are SGHAT and FQNNGV. CDR3 sequence: CASSLDSSGGGETQYF. For the CDR3, the DNA is TGTGCCAGCAGCTTAGATTCTAGCGGGGGAGGAGAGACCCAGTACTTC. Full variable domain (outside the CDR3, taken from reference TRBV11-2 and TRBJ2-5): EAGVAQSPRYKIIEKRQSVAFWCNPISGHATLYWYQQILGQGPKLLIQFQNNGVVDDSQLPKDRFSAERLKGVDSTLKIQPAKLEDSAVYLCASSLDSSGGGETQYFGPGTRLLVL.

The sample holds many counts of this clonotype. This chain joins TRBV20-1 and TRBJ1-3; 7 nucleotides match TRBD1. V was pared by 5 bases and J by 0 bases, with 7 bases of the junction left unmatched. This CDR3 spans 15 amino acids. Looked up from germline, CDR1 is DFQATT and CDR2 is SNEGSKA (reference sequence). As DNA, the CDR3 is TGCAGTGCTGGGGACAGCAGCCTCTCTGGAAACACCATATATTTT. Protein: CSAGDSSLSGNTIYF.

This clonotype was recorded many times. This chain connects TRBV20-1 to TRBJ2-1, with D possibly TRBD1 on 6 matching bases. The CDR3 is 14 amino acids. CDR1 is DFQATT and CDR2 is SNEGSKA in the germline V gene (reference sequence). Trimming left V 0 bases short and J 6 bases short, with 12 bases between. CDR3 protein: CSAREHSGVNEQFF. CDR3 nucleotides: TGCAGTGCTAGAGAGCATTCAGGGGTCAATGAGCAGTTCTTC.

This clonotype was recorded at least ten times. The rearrangement uses TRBV5-1 and TRBJ2-1; D is possibly TRBD1 or TRBD2 (5 bases each). Germline V gives CDR1 SGHRS, CDR2 YFSETQ. The CDR3 is 16 residues long. Trimming left V 3 bases short and J 4 bases short, with 17 bases between. Written as DNA, the CDR3 is TGCGCCAGCAGCTGGCCGAGGGGCGCCTTGTACAATGAGCAGTTCTTC. Amino acid sequence: CASSWPRGALYNEQFF. Drawing the rest from reference TRBV5-1 and TRBJ2-1, the complete variable domain is KAGVTQTPRYLIKTRGQQVTLSCSPISGHRSVSWYQQTPGQGLQFLFEYFSETQRNKGNFPGRFSGRQFSNSRSEMNVSTLELGDSALYLCASSWPRGALYNEQFFGPGTRLTVL.

The V and J genes are TRBV10-3 and TRBJ2-2; no clear D. Germline loops: CDR1 ENHRY, CDR2 SYGVKD. The CDR3 contains 17 residues. Trimming left V 4 bases short and J 3 bases short, with 18 bases between. Here the CDR3 reads CAISAELGRSYTGELFF. DNA of the CDR3: TGTGCCATCAGTGCAGAGCTCGGCAGGTCATACACCGGGGAGCTGTTTTTT.

This clonotype was seen ten or more times. The gene calls are TRBV27 and TRBJ2-7; D assignment may be TRBD1 or TRBD2 (6 bases each). CDR3 length equals 14 residues. V lost 3 bases to trimming and J lost 10 bases, with 19 bases between them. Germline assignment: CDR1 MNHEY and CDR2 SMNVEV (reference sequence). CDR3 DNA sequence: TGTGCCAGCAGTTTTACCCGGACGACCGGGGGCCAGTACTTC. This encodes CASSFTRTTGGQYF.

This clonotype was seen ten or more times. The chain is built from TRBV5-1 and TRBJ1-2, with D maybe TRBD1 (5 bases). Between the trimmed V and J ends, which lost 1 base and 3 bases, there was a span of 7 bases. Germline lookup yields CDR1 SGHRS and CDR2 YFSETQ. There are 13 residues in the CDR3. The CDR3 reads CASSLQGDYGYTF. Here the CDR3 DNA reads TGCGCCAGCAGCTTGCAGGGTGACTATGGCTACACCTTC.

This clonotype occurred many times. The rearrangement links TRBV2 to TRBJ2-3, with 7 bases that match TRBD1. In germline, CDR1 is SNHLY, CDR2 FYNNEI. Trimming removed 4 bases from V and 4 bases from J; junction bases left unmatched: 5. This CDR3 is 14 amino acids long. The CDR3 DNA reads TGTGCCAGCAGTGTGGGCAGGGGGTCAGATACGCAGTATTTT. This codes for CASSVGRGSDTQYF.

This clonotype was seen at least ten times. The CDR3 is CASSQALTSTDTQYF. Here the CDR3 DNA reads TGTGCCAGCAGCCAAGCCCTTACCAGCACAGATACGCAGTATTTT. The chain combines TRBV14 with TRBJ2-3; no firm D call. CDR1 SGHDN and CDR2 FVKESK come from the germline V gene. The CDR3 is 15 amino acids. Trimming left V 1 base short and J 0 bases short, with 8 bases between.

This clonotype occurred many times. The chain carries TRBV29-1 and TRBJ2-1; TRBD2 matches 11 bases. Germline V gene data show CDR1 as SQVTM and CDR2 as ANQGSEA. There are 14 residues in the CDR3. V trimming: 6 bases; J trimming: 9 bases; junction bases outside the gene matches: 10. The CDR3 sequence is CSVATSGAAGEQFF. The DNA for the CDR3 is TGCAGCGTGGCGACTAGCGGGGCCGCTGGTGAGCAGTTCTTC.